This TCR beta chain derives from a study of T cell responses to AZD1222 COVID-19 vaccine. Trimming left V 4 bases short and J 3 bases short, with 9 bases between. The CDR3 loop spans 13 amino acids. Whole-study findings and limits: There were mostly white British donors and more females than males, and clonal diversity was possibly underestimated.

Concerning this clone itself: Its target is unknown.

The method was immunoSEQ multiplex PCR; TCRdb's version includes in-frame clones alone and lacks a portion of them. This table has some 120,000 clones, 80% to 90% appearing once. This clonotype originated in an adult in good health. The chain combines TRBV12-3 or TRBV12-4 with TRBJ1-1; D remains unclear. Sequenced here: peripheral blood, sampled on day 0 of MenACWY control vaccination. CDR3 in amino acids: CASSSERDTEAFF. The CDR3 DNA sequence: TGTGCCAGCAGTTCAGAAAGGGACACTGAAGCTTTCTTT.